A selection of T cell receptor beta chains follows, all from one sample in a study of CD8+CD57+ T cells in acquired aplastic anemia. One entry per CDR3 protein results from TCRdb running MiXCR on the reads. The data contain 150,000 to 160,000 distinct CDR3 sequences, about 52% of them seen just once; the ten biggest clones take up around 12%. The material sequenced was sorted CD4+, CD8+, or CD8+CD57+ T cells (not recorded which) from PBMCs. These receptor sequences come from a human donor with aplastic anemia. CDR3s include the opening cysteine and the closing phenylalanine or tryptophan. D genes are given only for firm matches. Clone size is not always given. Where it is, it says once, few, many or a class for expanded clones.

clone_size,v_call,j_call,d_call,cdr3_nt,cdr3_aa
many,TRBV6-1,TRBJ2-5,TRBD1,TGTGCCGGAGGACAGGAAATCCAAGAGACCCAGTACTTC,CAGGQEIQETQYF
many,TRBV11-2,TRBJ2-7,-,TGTGCCAGCAGCTTAGGATGGGGGCCCCACTACGAGCAGTACTTC,CASSLGWGPHYEQYF
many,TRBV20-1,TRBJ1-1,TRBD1,TGCAGTGCTAGAGACCCTGGACAGGGCGAAACGTACACTGAAGCTTTCTTT,CSARDPGQGETYTEAFF
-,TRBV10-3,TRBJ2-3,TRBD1,TGTGCCATCAGTGACTCCGACAGGGCAAACACGCAGTATTTT,CAISDSDRANTQYF
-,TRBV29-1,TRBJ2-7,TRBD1,TGCAGCGTAGGACCGGGACAGGGAGGCCTCGAGCAGTACTTC,CSVGPGQGGLEQYF
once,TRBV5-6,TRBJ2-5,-,TGTGCCAGCAGCCTGGACAGTGAGGCCCAGTACTTC,CASSLDSEAQYF
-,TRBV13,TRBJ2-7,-,TGTGCCAGCAGCAACGGACCCAGTTTGGACGAGCAGTACTTC,CASSNGPSLDEQYF
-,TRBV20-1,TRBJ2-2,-,TGCAGTGCTAGAGCCCCAAGGGGGGTTAGCGGCGGCACCGGGGAGCTGTTTTTT,CSARAPRGVSGGTGELFF
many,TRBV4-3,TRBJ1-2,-,TGCGCCAGCAGCCAAGATCCGGAGGGGGTAACTTTCTATGGCTACACCTTC,CASSQDPEGVTFYGYTF
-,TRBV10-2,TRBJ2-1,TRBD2,TGCGCCAGCAGGGAAGGCGGGGGGGCCGGACGACATGAGCAGTTCTTC,CASREGGGAGRHEQFF
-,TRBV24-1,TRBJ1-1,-,TGTGCCAGCAGAAACCTCTCAGACAGAGGCACTGAAGCTTTCTTT,CASRNLSDRGTEAFF
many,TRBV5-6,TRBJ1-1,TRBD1,TGTGCCAGCAGCGAGGGACAGGCCCCTGAAGCTTTCTTT,CASSEGQAPEAFF
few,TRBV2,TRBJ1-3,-,TGTGCCAGCAAGGGGTCGGTCACTGGAAACACCATATATTTT,CASKGSVTGNTIYF
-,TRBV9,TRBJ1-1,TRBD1,TGTGCCAGCAGCGAAGGGGGCGAAGGGACTGAAGCTTTCTTT,CASSEGGEGTEAFF
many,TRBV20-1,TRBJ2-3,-,TGCAGTGCTAGCGGATACACAGATACGCAGTATTTT,CSASGYTDTQYF
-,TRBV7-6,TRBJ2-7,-,TGTGCCAGCAGCTCAAACTTCCCCGGGTACGAGCAGTACTTC,CASSSNFPGYEQYF
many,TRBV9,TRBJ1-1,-,TGTGCCAGCAGCGGCCGGGAGGGGATGAACACTGAAGCTTTCTTT,CASSGREGMNTEAFF
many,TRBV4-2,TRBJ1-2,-,TGTGCCAGCAGCCAAGAACCCAATGAGGAGGGCTATGGCTACACCTTC,CASSQEPNEEGYGYTF
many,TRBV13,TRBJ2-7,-,TGTGCCAGCAGCCAGAGCTCCTACGAGCAGTACTTC,CASSQSSYEQYF
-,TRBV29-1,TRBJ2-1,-,TGCAGCGTTACCAGCCGAGAGGCTGAGCAGTTCTTC,CSVTSREAEQFF
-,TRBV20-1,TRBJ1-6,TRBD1,TGCAGTGCTGGGGACAGGAACAACAATTCACCCCTCCACTTT,CSAGDRNNNSPLHF
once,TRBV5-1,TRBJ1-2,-,TGCGCCAGCAGCTTGGAACCAGCCGACTATGGCTACACCTTC,CASSLEPADYGYTF
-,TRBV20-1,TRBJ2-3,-,TGCAGTGCTAGTGGAGGGGGAGGGGGCCTCATAGATACGCAGTATTTT,CSASGGGGGLIDTQYF
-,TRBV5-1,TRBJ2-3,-,TGCGCCAGCAGCGTAGGCACCACAGATACGCAGTATTTT,CASSVGTTDTQYF
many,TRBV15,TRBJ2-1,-,TGTGCCACCCTCGGTCGAGAGCAGTTCTTC,CATLGREQFF
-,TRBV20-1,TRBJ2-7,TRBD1,TGCAGTGCTGGCCCAGGACAGGGGGACTACGAGCAGTACTTC,CSAGPGQGDYEQYF
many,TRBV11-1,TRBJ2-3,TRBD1,TGTGCCAGCAGCTTAGAGCGGGACAGGGTAACAGATACGCAGTATTTT,CASSLERDRVTDTQYF
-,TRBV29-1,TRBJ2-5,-,TGCAGCGTTGAAGGTGGCCATAGAGAGACCCAGTACTTC,CSVEGGHRETQYF
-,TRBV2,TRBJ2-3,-,TGTGCCAGCAGTGTGTCTCGGGTGTCAACAGATACGCAGTATTTT,CASSVSRVSTDTQYF
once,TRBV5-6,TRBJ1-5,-,TGTGCCAGCAGCTCGGACACTGAAGCTAATCAGCCCCAGCATTTT,CASSSDTEANQPQHF
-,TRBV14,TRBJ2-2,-,TGTGCCAGCAGCCAGTCTAGGGGGGAGCTGTTTTTT,CASSQSRGELFF
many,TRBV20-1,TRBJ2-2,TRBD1,TGCAGTGCTAGATCCGGGACAGGGAGGAACACCGGGGAGCTGTTTTTT,CSARSGTGRNTGELFF
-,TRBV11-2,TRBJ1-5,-,TGTGCCAGCAGTTTCTCCGGCTCTAATCAGCCCCAGCATTTT,CASSFSGSNQPQHF
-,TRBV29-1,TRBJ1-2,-,TGCAGCGTGGGGGGGGACTATGGCTACACCTTC,CSVGGDYGYTF
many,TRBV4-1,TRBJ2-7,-,TGCGCCAGCAGCCAAGAGGGCACGACCTACGAGCAGTACTTC,CASSQEGTTYEQYF
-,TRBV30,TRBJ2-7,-,TGTGCCTGGAGTGACACGACCTACGAGCAGTACTTC,CAWSDTTYEQYF
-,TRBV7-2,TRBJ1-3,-,TGTGCCAGCAGCTTAATTAGGAACACCATATATTTT,CASSLIRNTIYF
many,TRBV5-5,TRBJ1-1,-,TGTGCCAGCAGACCCCCAGATCTTATTCCTGAAGCTTTCTTT,CASRPPDLIPEAFF
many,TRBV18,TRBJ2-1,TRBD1,TGTGCCAGTCTCCTGGACAGGGGGCTCAGTGAGCAGTTCTTC,CASLLDRGLSEQFF
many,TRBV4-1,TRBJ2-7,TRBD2,TGCGCCAGCAGCCAAGACGGCGGGGGGGCGGGCGAGCAGTACTTC,CASSQDGGGAGEQYF
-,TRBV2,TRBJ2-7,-,TGTGCCAGCAAGGAAACAGGCTTGTCCTTTGTCGAGCAGTACTTC,CASKETGLSFVEQYF
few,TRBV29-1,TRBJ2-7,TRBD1,TGCAGCGTTGTTTGGGACAGGGTAGCCGAGCAGTACTTC,CSVVWDRVAEQYF
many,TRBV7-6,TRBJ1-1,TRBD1,TGTGCCAGCAGCCCAAGACAGGGGGCGACTGAAGCTTTCTTT,CASSPRQGATEAFF
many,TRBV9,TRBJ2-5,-,TGTGCCAGCAGCAATGGAGGGAGACTGGAGACCCAGTACTTC,CASSNGGRLETQYF
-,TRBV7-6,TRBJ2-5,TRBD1,TGTGCCAGCAGCCTAATGAGGACAGGACAAGAGACCCAGTACTTC,CASSLMRTGQETQYF
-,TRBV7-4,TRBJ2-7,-,TGTGCCAGCAGGGTCACCTACGAGCAGTACTTC,CASRVTYEQYF
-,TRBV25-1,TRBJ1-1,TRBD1,TGTGCCAGCAGTGTAAACAGGGGACCGAACACTGAAGCTTTCTTT,CASSVNRGPNTEAFF
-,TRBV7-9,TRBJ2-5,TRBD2,TGTGCCAGCAGTGTAGCGGGGGGGCAGAGAGAGACCCAGTACTTC,CASSVAGGQRETQYF
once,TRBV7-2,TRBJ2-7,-,TGTGCCAGCAGCGGCGGCGGCACCCCCTACGAGCAGTACTTC,CASSGGGTPYEQYF
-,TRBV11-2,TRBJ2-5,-,TGTGCCAGCAGCTTAGGAGTTAGGAGACGGCAAGAGACCCAGTACTTC,CASSLGVRRRQETQYF
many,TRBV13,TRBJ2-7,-,TGTGCCAGCAGCTTAGGCCTGCTCCAGTACTTC,CASSLGLLQYF